This T cell receptor beta chain was sequenced during a study of T-cell memory formation after mild COVID-19. This CDR3 has 15 amino acids. CDR1 is MNHEY, CDR2 SVGAGI, per germline. Between the trimmed V and J ends, which lost 0 bases and 0 bases, there was a span of 8 bases. This clonotype was found a few times. The antigen remains undetermined. Study findings and constraints: Some responding clones appeared in pre-infection memory, suggesting cross-reactive memory joined.

Each CDR3 protein is one row after TCRdb ran MiXCR on the 5' RACE reads. Of 80,000 to 90,000 distinct CDR3 sequences listed, around 27% were seen once; the top ten hold under 45%. This chain uses TRBV6-5 with TRBJ1-1; D gene unclear. The TCR originated in a man younger than 35 who had mild COVID-19 (a few samples of this study predate the infection). Cell type and time point are not known. The sequencing sample was made of PBMCs or a T cell subset sorted from them (not recorded which). The CDR3 spells CASSYSRGVNTEAFF. As DNA, the CDR3 is TGTGCCAGCAGTTACTCACGCGGGGTGAACACTGAAGCTTTCTTT.